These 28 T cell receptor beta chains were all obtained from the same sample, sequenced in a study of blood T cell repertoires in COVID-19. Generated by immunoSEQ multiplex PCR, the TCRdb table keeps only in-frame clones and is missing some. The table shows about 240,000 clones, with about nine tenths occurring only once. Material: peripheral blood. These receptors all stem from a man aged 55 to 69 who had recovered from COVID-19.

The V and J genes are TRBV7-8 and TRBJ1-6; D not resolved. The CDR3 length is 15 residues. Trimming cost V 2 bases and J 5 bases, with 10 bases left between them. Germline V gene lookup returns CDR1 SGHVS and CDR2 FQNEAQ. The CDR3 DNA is TGTGCCAGCAGCTTATTGCGGGGAAATAATTCACCCCTCCACTTT. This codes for CASSLLRGNNSPLHF.

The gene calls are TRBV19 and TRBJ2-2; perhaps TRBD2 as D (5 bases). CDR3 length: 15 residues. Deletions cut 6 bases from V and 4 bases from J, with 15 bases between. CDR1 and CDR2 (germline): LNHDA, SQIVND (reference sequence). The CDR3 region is CASRGGHAGTGELFF. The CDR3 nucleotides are TGTGCCAGTAGGGGTGGGCACGCGGGCACCGGGGAGCTGTTTTTT.

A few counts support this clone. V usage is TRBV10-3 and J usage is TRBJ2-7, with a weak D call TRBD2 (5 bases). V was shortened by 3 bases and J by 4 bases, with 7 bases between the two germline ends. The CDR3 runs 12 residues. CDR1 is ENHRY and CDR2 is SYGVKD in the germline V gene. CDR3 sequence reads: CAISDRGYEQYF. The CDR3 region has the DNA TGTGCCATCAGTGATCGGGGTTACGAGCAGTACTTC.

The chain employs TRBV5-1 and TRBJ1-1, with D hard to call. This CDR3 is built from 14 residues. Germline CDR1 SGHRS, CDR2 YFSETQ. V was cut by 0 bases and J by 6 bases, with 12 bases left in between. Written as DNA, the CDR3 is TGCGCCAGCAGCTTGGTTCAAGGGCGGGCTGAAGCTTTCTTT. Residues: CASSLVQGRAEAFF.

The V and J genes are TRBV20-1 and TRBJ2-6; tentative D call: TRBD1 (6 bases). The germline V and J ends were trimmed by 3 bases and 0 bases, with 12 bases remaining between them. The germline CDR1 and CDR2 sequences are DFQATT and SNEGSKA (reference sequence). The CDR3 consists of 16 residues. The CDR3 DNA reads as TGCAGTGCTAGTGCGACAGGTAGCTCTGGGGCCAACGTCCTGACTTTC. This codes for CSASATGSSGANVLTF.

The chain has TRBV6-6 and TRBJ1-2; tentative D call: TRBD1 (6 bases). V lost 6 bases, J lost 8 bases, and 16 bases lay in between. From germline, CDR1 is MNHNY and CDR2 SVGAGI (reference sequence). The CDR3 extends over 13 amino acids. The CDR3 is CASRGGGGGGYTF. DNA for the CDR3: TGTGCCAGCAGGGGGGGAGGGGGAGGCGGCTACACCTTC.

Here the CDR3 DNA reads TGTGCCAGCAGCCAAGGAGACAAATCACCCCTCCACTTT. Translation gives CASSQGDKSPLHF. The chain carries TRBV3-1 (or the pseudogene TRBV3-2) and TRBJ1-6, with D hard to call. Trimming stripped 1 base from V and 10 bases from J, with 8 bases between. Germline CDR1 LGHDT, CDR2 YNNKEL (reference sequence). The CDR3 sequence is 13 residues long.

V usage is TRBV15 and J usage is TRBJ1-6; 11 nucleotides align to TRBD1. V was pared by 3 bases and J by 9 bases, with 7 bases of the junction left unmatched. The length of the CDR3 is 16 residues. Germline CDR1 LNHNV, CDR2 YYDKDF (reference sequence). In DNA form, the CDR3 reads TGTGCCACCAGCAGGCTACGGGACAGGGGGACTTCACCCCTCCACTTT. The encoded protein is CATSRLRDRGTSPLHF.

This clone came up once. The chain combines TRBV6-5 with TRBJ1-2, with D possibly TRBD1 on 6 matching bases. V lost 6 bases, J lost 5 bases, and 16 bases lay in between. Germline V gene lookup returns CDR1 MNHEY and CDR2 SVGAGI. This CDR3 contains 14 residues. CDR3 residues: CASSQPRTAYGYTF. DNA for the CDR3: TGTGCCAGCAGCCAGCCTCGGACAGCTTATGGCTACACCTTC.

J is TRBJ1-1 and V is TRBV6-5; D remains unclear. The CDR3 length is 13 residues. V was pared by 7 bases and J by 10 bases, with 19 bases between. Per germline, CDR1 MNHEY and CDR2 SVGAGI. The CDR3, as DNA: TGTGCCAGCATTCTTGTTTACCCCAAGCCAGCTTTCTTT. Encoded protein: CASILVYPKPAFF.

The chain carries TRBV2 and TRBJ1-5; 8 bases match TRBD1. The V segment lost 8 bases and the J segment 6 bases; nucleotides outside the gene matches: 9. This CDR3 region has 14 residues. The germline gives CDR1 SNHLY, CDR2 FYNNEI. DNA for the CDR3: TGTGCCAGCTTCCTCCAACAGGGGGTTCAGCCCCAGCATTTT. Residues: CASFLQQGVQPQHF.

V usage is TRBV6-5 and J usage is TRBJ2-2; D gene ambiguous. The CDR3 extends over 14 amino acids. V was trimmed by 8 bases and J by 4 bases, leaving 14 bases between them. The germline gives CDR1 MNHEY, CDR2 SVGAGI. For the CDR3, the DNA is TGTGCCAGCCACCGTACCTTGGCCACCGGGGAGCTGTTTTTT. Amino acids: CASHRTLATGELFF.

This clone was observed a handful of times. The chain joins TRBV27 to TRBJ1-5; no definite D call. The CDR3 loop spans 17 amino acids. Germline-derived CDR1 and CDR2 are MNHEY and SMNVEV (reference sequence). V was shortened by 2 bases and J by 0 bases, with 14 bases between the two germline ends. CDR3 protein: CASSLNPRGGSNQPQHF. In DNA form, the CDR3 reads TGTGCCAGCAGTTTAAACCCGCGGGGAGGTAGCAATCAGCCCCAGCATTTT.

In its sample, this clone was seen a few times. CDR3 residues: CASSPRYLLQGLSNEAFF. CDR3 DNA sequence: TGTGCCAGCTCACCGCGTTACCTTCTGCAGGGACTAAGCAATGAAGCTTTCTTT. The chain has TRBV18 and TRBJ1-1, with a weak D call TRBD1 (5 bases). This CDR3 comprises 18 residues. With 3 bases removed from V and 7 bases from J, the gap between germline ends came to 27 bases. CDR1 is KGHSH, CDR2 LQKENI, per germline. Drawing the rest from reference TRBV18 and TRBJ1-1, the complete variable domain is NAGVMQNPRHLVRRRGQEARLRCSPMKGHSHVYWYRQLPEEGLKFMVYLQKENIIDESGMPKERFSAEFPKEGPSILRIQQVVRGDSAAYFCASSPRYLLQGLSNEAFFGQGTRLTVV.

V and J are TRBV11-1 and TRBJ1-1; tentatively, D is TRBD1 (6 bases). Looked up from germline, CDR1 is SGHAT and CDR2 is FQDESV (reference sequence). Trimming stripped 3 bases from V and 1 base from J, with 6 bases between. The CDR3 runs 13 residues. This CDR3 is CASSFRGNTEAFF. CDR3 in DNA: TGTGCCAGCAGCTTCAGGGGGAACACTGAAGCTTTCTTT.

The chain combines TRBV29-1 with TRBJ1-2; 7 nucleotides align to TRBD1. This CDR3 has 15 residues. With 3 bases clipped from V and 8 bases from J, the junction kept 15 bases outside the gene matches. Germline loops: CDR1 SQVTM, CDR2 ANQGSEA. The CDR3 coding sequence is TGCAGCGTTGACTCGGGTGAGGGGGCGCGGAAAGGCTACACCTTC. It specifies CSVDSGEGARKGYTF.

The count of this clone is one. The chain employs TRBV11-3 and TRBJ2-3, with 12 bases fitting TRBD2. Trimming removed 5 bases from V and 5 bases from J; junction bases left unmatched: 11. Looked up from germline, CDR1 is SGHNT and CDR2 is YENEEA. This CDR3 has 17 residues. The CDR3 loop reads CASSQRLAGAMGDTQYF. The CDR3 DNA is TGTGCCAGCAGCCAGAGACTAGCGGGGGCCATGGGAGATACGCAGTATTTT. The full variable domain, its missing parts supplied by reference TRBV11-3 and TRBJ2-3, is EAGVVQSPRYKIIEKKQPVAFWCNPISGHNTLYWYLQNLGQGPELLIRYENEEAVDDSQLPKDRFSAERLKGVDSTLKIQPAELGDSAVYLCASSQRLAGAMGDTQYFGPGTRLTVL.

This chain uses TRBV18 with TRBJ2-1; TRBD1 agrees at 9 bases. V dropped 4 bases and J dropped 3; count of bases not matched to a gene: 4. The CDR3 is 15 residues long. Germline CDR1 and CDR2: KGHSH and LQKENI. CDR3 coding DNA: TGTGCCAGCTCACAGACGACAGGGGGCTACAATGAGCAGTTCTTC. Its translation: CASSQTTGGYNEQFF.

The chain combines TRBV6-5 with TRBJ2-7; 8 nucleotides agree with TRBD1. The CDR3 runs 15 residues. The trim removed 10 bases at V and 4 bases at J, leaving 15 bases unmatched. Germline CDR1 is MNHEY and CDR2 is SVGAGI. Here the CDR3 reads CATLDRESFRYEQYV. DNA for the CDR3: TGTGCCACCCTGGACAGGGAGTCTTTTCGGTACGAGCAGTACGTC.

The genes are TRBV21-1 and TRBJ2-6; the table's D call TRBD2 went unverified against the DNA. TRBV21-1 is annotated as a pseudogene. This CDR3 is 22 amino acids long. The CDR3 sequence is CASSKASRLLAGGPSGANVLTF. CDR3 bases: TGTGCCAGCAGCAAAGCGTCCCGGTTACTAGCGGGGGGGCCCTCTGGGGCCAACGTCCTGACTTTC.

CDR3 bases: TGTGCCAGCAGCCAGATGATTGGGGGCAGGGAGTACACCGGGGAGCTGTTTTTT. This encodes CASSQMIGGREYTGELFF. The V and J genes are TRBV14 and TRBJ2-2; a weak D match, TRBD1 (6 bases). Germline V lookup: CDR1 SGHDN, CDR2 FVKESK. V lost 3 bases to trimming and J lost 3 bases, with 20 bases between them. The CDR3 consists of 18 residues. Supplemented by reference TRBV14 and TRBJ2-2, the full variable domain reads EAGVTQFPSHSVIEKGQTVTLRCDPISGHDNLYWYRRVMGKEIKFLLHFVKESKQDESGMPNNRFLAERTGGTYSTLKVQPAELEDSGVYFCASSQMIGGREYTGELFFGEGSRLTVL.

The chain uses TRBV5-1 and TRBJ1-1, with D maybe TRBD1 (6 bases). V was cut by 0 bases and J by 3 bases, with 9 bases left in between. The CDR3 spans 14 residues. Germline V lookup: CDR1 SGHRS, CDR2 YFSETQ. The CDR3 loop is CASSLAGADTEAFF. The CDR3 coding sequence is TGCGCCAGCAGCTTGGCAGGGGCCGACACTGAAGCTTTCTTT. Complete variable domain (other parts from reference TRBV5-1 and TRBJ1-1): KAGVTQTPRYLIKTRGQQVTLSCSPISGHRSVSWYQQTPGQGLQFLFEYFSETQRNKGNFPGRFSGRQFSNSRSEMNVSTLELGDSALYLCASSLAGADTEAFFGQGTRLTVV.

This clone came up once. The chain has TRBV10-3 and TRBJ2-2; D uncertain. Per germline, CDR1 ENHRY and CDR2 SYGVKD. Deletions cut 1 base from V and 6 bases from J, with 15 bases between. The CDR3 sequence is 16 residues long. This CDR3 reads CAISELQWATAGELFF. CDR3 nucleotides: TGTGCCATCAGTGAGTTACAATGGGCCACGGCCGGGGAGCTGTTTTTT.

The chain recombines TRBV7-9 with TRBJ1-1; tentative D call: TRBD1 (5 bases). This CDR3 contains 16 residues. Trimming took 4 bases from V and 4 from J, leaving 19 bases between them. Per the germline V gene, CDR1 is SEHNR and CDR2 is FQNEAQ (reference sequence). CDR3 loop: CASSSLSGGGVTEAFF. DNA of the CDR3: TGTGCCAGCAGCTCTCTCTCCGGGGGGGGAGTCACTGAAGCTTTCTTT.

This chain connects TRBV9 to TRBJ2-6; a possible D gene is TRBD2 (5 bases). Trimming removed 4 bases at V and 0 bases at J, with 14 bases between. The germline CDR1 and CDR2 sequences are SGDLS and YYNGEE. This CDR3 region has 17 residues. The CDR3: CASSQRRTVSGANVLTF. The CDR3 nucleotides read TGTGCCAGCAGCCAACGGAGGACTGTCTCTGGGGCCAACGTCCTGACTTTC.

CDR3 protein: CASAGGNTGELFF. CDR3 in DNA: TGTGCCAGCGCAGGGGGCAACACCGGGGAGCTGTTTTTT. J is TRBJ2-2 and V is TRBV2, with 8 bases fitting TRBD1. V lost 8 bases and J lost 2; bases outside the gene matches: 1. Germline CDR1 is SNHLY and CDR2 is FYNNEI. CDR3 length equals 13 residues. The full variable domain, rest sourced from reference TRBV2 and TRBJ2-2, is EPEVTQTPSHQVTQMGQEVILRCVPISNHLYFYWYRQILGQKVEFLVSFYNNEISEKSEIFDDQFSVERPDGSNFTLKIRSTKLEDSAMYFCASAGGNTGELFFGEGSRLTVL.

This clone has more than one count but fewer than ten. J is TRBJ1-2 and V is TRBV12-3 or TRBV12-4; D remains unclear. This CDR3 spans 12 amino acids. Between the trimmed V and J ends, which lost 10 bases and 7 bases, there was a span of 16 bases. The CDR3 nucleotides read TGTGCCACCTTCGGAGGGTCGGGTGGCTACACCTTC. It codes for CATFGGSGGYTF.

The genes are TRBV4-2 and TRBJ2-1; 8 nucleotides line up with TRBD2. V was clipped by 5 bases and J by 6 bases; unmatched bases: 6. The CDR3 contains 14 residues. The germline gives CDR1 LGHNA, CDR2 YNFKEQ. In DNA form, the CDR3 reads TGTGCCAGCAGCACACCCGCGGGGGGCAATGAGCAGTTCTTC. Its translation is CASSTPAGGNEQFF.